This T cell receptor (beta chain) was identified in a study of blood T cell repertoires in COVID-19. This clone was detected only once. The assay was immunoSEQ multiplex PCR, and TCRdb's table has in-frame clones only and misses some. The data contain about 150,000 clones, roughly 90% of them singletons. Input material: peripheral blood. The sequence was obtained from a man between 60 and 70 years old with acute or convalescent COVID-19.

The CDR3: CASSLGGSGNTEAFF. In nucleotides, the CDR3 is TGCGCCAGCAGCCTAGGGGGCTCGGGGAACACTGAAGCTTTCTTT. This sequence joins TRBV5-1 and TRBJ1-1, with 7 bases identical to TRBD1. The CDR3 totals 15 residues. Germline V CDR1 and CDR2: SGHRS, YFSETQ. Trimming cost V 4 bases and J 1 base; bases outside gene matches: 7.